The subject of this entry is one T cell receptor (beta chain). Trimming at V came to 5 bases and at J to 4 bases, leaving 1 base not matched to a gene. The CDR3 covers 13 residues. Germline CDR1 and CDR2: DFQATT and SNEGSKA (reference sequence). RNA amounts of roughly 0.45 to 1 ug underwent reverse transcription with random hexamers. Amplification of TCR beta CDR3 by immunoSEQ multiplex PCR spanned 54 Vbeta and 13 Jbeta. TCRdb re-derived calls from the immunoSEQ multiplex PCR reads in MiXCR, one entry per CDR3 protein. The data show 150,000 to 190,000 distinct CDR3 sequences, roughly 95% seen once. The sample comes from a study of CD8 T cells in Susac syndrome. As judged by recently defined diagnostic criteria, patients with Susac syndrome had definite or probable disease. TEMRA cells were enriched by FACS, while CD8+ and CD4+ T cells were obtained through a negative isolation that was performed magnetically.

The source of this sequence is a human donor with Susac syndrome. The specimen sequenced was CD4+ T cells from PBMCs. The chain couples TRBV20-1 to TRBJ2-1; TRBD2 matches at 11 bases. The DNA for the CDR3 is TGCAGTGCTCGACTAGCGGGATACAATGAGCAGTTCTTC. Translating gives CSARLAGYNEQFF.